This TCR beta chain stems from a study of glioma-infiltrating T cells after dendritic cell vaccination. Overall study: The vaccine used monocyte-derived dendritic cells pulsed overnight with autologous tumor lysate.

The PCR used 60 V beta and 13 J beta primers. Repertoires were generated with immunoSEQ multiplex PCR, while TCRdb's copy carries only in-frame clones and drops some. There are about 38,000 clones in the sample; 70% to 85% occur only once, and over 6.5% lies in the top ten. CDR1 is MNHNS, CDR2 SASEGT, per germline. The CDR3 loop spans 12 amino acids. V shed 11 bases and J 4 bases; nucleotides not matched to a gene: 5. None of the glioblastoma patients had an isocitrate dehydrogenase mutation. This clonotype originated in a human donor with glioblastoma. The V call is TRBV6-1, the J call TRBJ1-2; TRBD1 aligns across 9 bases. The source material was blood, sampled before dendritic cell vaccination. CDR3 nucleotide sequence: TGTGCCGGAACAGGGGGCCTCTATGGCTACACCTTC. Its translation: CAGTGGLYGYTF.